Listed below are T cell receptor beta chains from one sample, sequenced in a study of cytomegalovirus exposure and HLA in healthy donors. Only in-frame clones appear in the TCRdb table, and some are missing; sequencing was by immunoSEQ multiplex PCR. This table has about 85,000 clones, 77% appearing once. The sample was PBMCs. These receptors were taken from a boy aged 10-17 years in good health and CMV-seronegative. Each CDR3 is given with its conserved first and last residue. Fields, in order: D gene, clone size, J gene, V gene, CDR3 protein, CDR3 DNA. A D gene is named only where the DNA matches it firmly. A row's size may be missing; if present it is once, few, many or a size class.

NA NA TRBJ2-3 TRBV7-8 CASSHGMGTDTQYF TGTGCCAGCAGCCACGGTATGGGCACAGATACGCAGTATTTT
NA NA TRBJ1-6 TRBV5-4 CASNSPNSPLHF TGTGCCAGCAACTCACCCAATTCACCCCTCCACTTT
NA NA TRBJ1-3 TRBV5-6 CASSLRGSLSGNTIYF TGTGCCAGCAGCTTGCGGGGATCTCTCTCTGGAAACACCATATATTTT
TRBD2 NA TRBJ2-1 TRBV13 CASSLDRGLAGNEQFF TGTGCCAGCAGCTTAGATCGAGGACTAGCGGGGAATGAGCAGTTCTTC
NA few TRBJ2-1 TRBV9 CASSRETFTEQFF TGTGCCAGCTCGAGGGAGACGTTCACTGAGCAGTTCTTC
TRBD1 NA TRBJ1-2 TRBV7-2 CAIRGPTYYGYTF TGTGCCATCAGGGGGCCAACTTATTATGGCTACACCTTC
NA NA TRBJ1-5 TRBV9 CASSVSGTGHQPQHF TGTGCCAGCAGCGTTTCGGGAACAGGGCATCAGCCCCAGCATTTT
TRBD2 NA TRBJ2-3 TRBV4-3 CASSHRYEASGDTQYF TGCGCCAGCAGCCACCGATACGAGGCTAGCGGAGATACGCAGTATTTT
TRBD1 NA TRBJ1-1 TRBV28 CASSPVGTVNTEAFF TGTGCCAGCAGCCCGGTCGGGACAGTGAACACTGAAGCTTTCTTT
TRBD1 NA TRBJ1-2 TRBV29-1 CSVPTGGYHGYTF TGCAGCGTTCCAACAGGGGGATATCATGGCTACACCTTC
NA NA TRBJ1-1 TRBV19 CASSWGTPNTEAFF TGTGCCAGTAGTTGGGGGACACCGAACACTGAAGCTTTCTTT
NA NA TRBJ2-2 TRBV6-5 CASRWAMNTGELFF TGTGCCAGCCGCTGGGCGATGAACACCGGGGAGCTGTTTTTT
NA NA TRBJ1-6 TRBV7-2 CASSLAETGGSPLHF TGTGCCAGCAGCTTAGCTGAGACAGGTGGATCACCCCTCCACTTT
TRBD2 NA TRBJ2-2 TRBV7-9 CAGGGAVTGELFF TGTGCCGGCGGGGGGGCGGTCACCGGGGAGCTGTTTTTT
NA few TRBJ2-1 TRBV6-5 CASSSSPGGNEQFF TGTGCCAGCAGTTCCTCCCCCGGGGGAAATGAGCAGTTCTTC
TRBD1 NA TRBJ2-5 TRBV4-1 CASSQGTGGGETQYF TGCGCCAGCAGCCAAGGGACAGGGGGCGGGGAGACCCAGTACTTC
NA NA TRBJ1-1 TRBV18 CASSPQNYRDVNTEAFF TGTGCCAGCTCACCCCAGAATTACAGGGACGTGAACACTGAAGCTTTCTTT
NA NA TRBJ2-1 TRBV29-1 CSVSGQGNTNEQFF TGCAGCGTTAGTGGGCAGGGGAATACGAATGAGCAGTTCTTC
TRBD2 NA TRBJ2-5 TRBV7-9 CASSLIGGEETQYF TGTGCCAGCAGCTTGATTGGGGGGGAAGAGACCCAGTACTTC
NA NA TRBJ2-1 TRBV9 CASSVVGEDEQFF TGTGCCAGCAGCGTAGTAGGAGAGGATGAGCAGTTCTTC
TRBD2 NA TRBJ2-5 TRBV27 CASSRGGGETQYF TGTGCCAGCAGCCGGGGGGGAGGGGAGACCCAGTACTTC
NA NA TRBJ1-1 TRBV15 CATSRGGPEAFF TGTGCCACCAGCCGCGGTGGTCCTGAAGCTTTCTTT
NA NA TRBJ1-4 TRBV30 CAWSGTVQLFF TGTGCCTGGAGTGGGACAGTACAACTGTTTTTT
TRBD2 NA TRBJ2-1 TRBV7-9 CASSHGLGIHEQFF TGTGCCAGCAGCCATGGACTAGGAATCCATGAGCAGTTCTTC
NA NA TRBJ2-1 TRBV6-4 CASSLWRSNEQFF TGTGCCAGCAGTCTGTGGAGATCCAATGAGCAGTTCTTC
NA NA TRBJ1-2 TRBV29-1 CSVESSALYGYTF TGCAGCGTTGAGAGTTCTGCCCTCTATGGCTACACCTTC